The text below deals with one T cell receptor beta chain. These data are taken from a study of blood T cell repertoires in COVID-19. Whole-study context: From T cells, B-cell-depleted T cells, or PBMCs came the material, which was cDNA or gDNA.

In the original processing: Estimation of nucleated cell counts relied on the amplification of reference gene primers. Profiling relied on immunoSEQ multiplex PCR, and the TCRdb table lists in-frame clones only, not all of them. V and J calls and clone size are given by that table; D and trimming were obtained from the DNA. The table records 18,000 or so clones, around 82% of them present only once. CDR1 and CDR2 from the germline V gene are KGHDR and SFDVKD. The ends were cut back, 2 bases at V and 2 bases at J, with 9 bases in the middle. CDR3 length equals 14 residues. The sequence came from a man in his forties or fifties with active or convalescent COVID-19. The chain employs TRBV24-1 and TRBJ2-7; weak D call: TRBD1 (5 bases). Sequences were obtained from peripheral blood. The CDR3: CATSDSQGPYEQYF. The CDR3 region has the DNA TGTGCCACCAGTGATTCCCAGGGCCCCTACGAGCAGTACTTC.